This TCR beta chain came from a study of blood T cells in healthy people across ages. The V end was cut by 4 bases, the J end by 0 bases, with 10 bases between. Germline loops: CDR1 SQVTM, CDR2 ANQGSEA. The CDR3 spans 13 residues. Isolating PBMCs gave at least 6 million of these cells per sample. Total RNA amounts of at least 5 micrograms were extracted per sample. PCR was performed a second time for roughly 7 to 12 cycles using a sample-barcoded 5' primer and a J-beta primer mix. TCRdb re-analysed the 5' RACE reads in MiXCR, keeping a single row per CDR3 protein. The repertoire consists of around 1,000,000 distinct CDR3 sequences, with roughly 24% occurring once and the leading ten covering around 0.75%. Separately, the same data were catalogued under a study of T cells of mothers and their children. Per that paper: Every mother supplied over 9.5 million TCR beta CDR3 reads and every child a few million.

The chain joins TRBV29-1 to TRBJ2-7; a weak D match, TRBD1 (5 bases). The sample comprised blood. The TCR comes from a girl aged 2 to 10 in good health. The DNA for the CDR3 is TGCAGCGTTGTAAGGGGCGACTCCTACGAGCAGTACTTC. Its protein is CSVVRGDSYEQYF.